The T cell receptor (beta chain) described here comes from a study of blood T cell repertoires in COVID-19. For the study at large: T cells, B-cell-depleted T cells, or PBMCs provided the cDNA or gDNA that served as material.

This table comes from immunoSEQ multiplex PCR, and its TCRdb copy is limited to in-frame clones, with some not included. The sample includes 200,000 to 250,000 clones, about 88% of them seen just once. The CDR3 loop spans 13 amino acids. The germline gives CDR1 MNHEY, CDR2 SVGAGI. Trimming removed 6 bases from V and 2 bases from J; junction bases left unmatched: 3. A remark on this clone: In the same sample, other DNA sequences code for this CDR3.

The sequencing sample was made of peripheral blood. The chain is built from TRBV6-5 and TRBJ1-2; 7 bases match TRBD1. This receptor was taken from a woman aged 65 to 85 with active or convalescent COVID-19. CDR3 bases: TGTGCCAGCAGCAAGGGGGCCAACTATGGCTACACCTTC. This codes for CASSKGANYGYTF.